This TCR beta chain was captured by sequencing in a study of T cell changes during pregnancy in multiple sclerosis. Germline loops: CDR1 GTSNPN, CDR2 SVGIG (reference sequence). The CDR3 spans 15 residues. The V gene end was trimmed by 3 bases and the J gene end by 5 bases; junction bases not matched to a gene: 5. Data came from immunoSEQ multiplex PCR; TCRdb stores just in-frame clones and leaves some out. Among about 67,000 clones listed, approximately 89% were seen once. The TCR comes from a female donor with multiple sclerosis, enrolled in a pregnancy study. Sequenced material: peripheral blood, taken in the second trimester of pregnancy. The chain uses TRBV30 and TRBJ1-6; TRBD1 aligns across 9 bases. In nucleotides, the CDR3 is TGTGCCTGGAGCGTACAGGGGGCGAATAATTCACCCCTCCACTTT. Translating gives CAWSVQGANNSPLHF. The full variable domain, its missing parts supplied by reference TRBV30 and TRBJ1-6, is SQTIHQWPATLVQPVGSPLSLECTVEGTSNPNLYWYRQAAGRGLQLLFYSVGIGQISSEVPQNLSASRPQDRQFILSSKKLLLSDSGFYLCAWSVQGANNSPLHFGNGTRLTVT.